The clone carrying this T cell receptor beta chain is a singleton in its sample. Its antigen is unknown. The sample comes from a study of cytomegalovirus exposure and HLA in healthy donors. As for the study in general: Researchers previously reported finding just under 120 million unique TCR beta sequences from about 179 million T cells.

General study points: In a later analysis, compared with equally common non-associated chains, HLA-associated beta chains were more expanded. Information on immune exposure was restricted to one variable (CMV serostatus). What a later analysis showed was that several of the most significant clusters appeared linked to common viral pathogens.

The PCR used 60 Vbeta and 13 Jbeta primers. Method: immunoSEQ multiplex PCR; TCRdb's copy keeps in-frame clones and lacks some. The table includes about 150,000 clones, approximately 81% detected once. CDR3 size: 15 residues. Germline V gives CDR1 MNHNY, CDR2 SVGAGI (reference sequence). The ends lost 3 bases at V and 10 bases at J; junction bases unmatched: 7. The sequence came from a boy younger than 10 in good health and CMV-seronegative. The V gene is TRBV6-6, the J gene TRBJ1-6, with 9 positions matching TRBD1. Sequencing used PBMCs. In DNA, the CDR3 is TGTGCCAGCAGTTATGAGACAGGGGGTGGATCACCCCTCCACTTT. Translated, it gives CASSYETGGGSPLHF.